This entry lists 14 T cell receptor beta chains sequenced from one sample in a study of breast tumors, draining lymph nodes, adjacent tissues. The lymph nodes were axillary draining lymph nodes from breast cancer patients. TCRdb reprocessed the multiplex PCR reads with MiXCR, giving one entry per CDR3 protein. The repertoire includes 170,000 or so distinct CDR3 sequences, approximately 33% of them detected once, and about 4% sits in the top ten. Sequencing was done on a sample of axillary lymph node tissue. The receptors were sampled from a female donor with breast cancer. Some clones in this sample may be carry-over from other donors' samples.

The V and J genes are TRBV5-6 and TRBJ1-5, with D tentatively TRBD1 (5 bases). V lost 0 bases to trimming and J lost 6 bases, with 13 bases between them. This CDR3 is 15 amino acids long. Germline values: CDR1 SGHDT, CDR2 YYEEEE. In DNA form, the CDR3 reads TGTGCCAGCAGCTTGGGGACAACCTTGGGTCAGCCCCAGCATTTT. This sequence encodes CASSLGTTLGQPQHF.

This clonotype was recorded once. A junction boundary mismatches the germline segment, possibly from a read error. The V gene is TRBV4-2, the J gene TRBJ1-4; no reliable D call. Looked up from germline, CDR1 is LGHNA and CDR2 is YNFKEQ. The CDR3 contains 15 residues. The CDR3 DNA follows: TGTGCAAGCAGCCAAGTCGGAGCGGGTGATGAAAAACTGTTTTTT. It encodes CASSQVGAGDEKLFF.

There are many counts of this clonotype. The J gene is TRBJ2-7, the V gene TRBV14; 8 bases align to TRBD2. This CDR3 has 17 amino acids. Germline lookup yields CDR1 SGHDN and CDR2 FVKESK. V trimming: 3 bases; J trimming: 1 base; junction bases outside the gene matches: 11. As DNA, the CDR3 is TGTGCCAGCAGCCAGCCCCTGAGGGTAGCGGGATCCTACGAGCAGTACTTC. Encoded protein: CASSQPLRVAGSYEQYF.

The chain combines TRBV15 with TRBJ2-7, with no clear D. Looked up from germline, CDR1 is LNHNV and CDR2 is YYDKDF (reference sequence). The CDR3 extends over 13 amino acids. The V end was cut by 2 bases, the J end by 4 bases, with 9 bases between. The CDR3 sequence: CATSRPPGYEQYF. DNA for the CDR3: TGTGCCACCAGCAGACCCCCCGGGTACGAGCAGTACTTC.

Worth noting for this clonotype: A read error is possible here, since a much larger clone lies one base away. The rearrangement uses TRBV5-6 and TRBJ1-2, with D uncertain. There are 13 residues in the CDR3. Between the trimmed V and J ends, which lost 4 bases and 13 bases, there was a span of 20 bases. The V gene's germline CDR1 is SGHDT and CDR2 YYEEEE. The CDR3, as DNA: TGTGCCAGCAGCCCCCTCGAGGCAGATCAATCCACCTTC. Its translation is CASSPLEADQSTF.

This clonotype was picked up many times. The chain couples TRBV19 to TRBJ2-1, with no clear D. The CDR3 contains 11 residues. CDR1 and CDR2 (germline): LNHDA, SQIVND (reference sequence). With 5 bases removed from V and 3 bases from J, the gap between germline ends came to 2 bases. The CDR3: CASSVYNEQFF. As DNA, the CDR3 is TGTGCCAGTAGTGTCTACAATGAGCAGTTCTTC. The full variable domain, completed using reference TRBV19 and TRBJ2-1, is DGGITQSPKYLFRKEGQNVTLSCEQNLNHDAMYWYRQDPGQGLRLIYYSQIVNDFQKGDIAEGYSVSREKKESFPLTVTSAQKNPTAFYLCASSVYNEQFFGPGTRLTVL.

In this sample, this clonotype turned up a few times. With a much larger clone just one base away, this may be a read error. It is likely a read error, because the conserved phenylalanine at the end of the CDR3 is missing. The chain links TRBV7-8 to TRBJ2-3; D is unclear. The CDR3 extends over 15 amino acids. Germline V gene data show CDR1 as SGHVS and CDR2 as FQNEAQ. The ends were cut back, 2 bases at V and 5 bases at J, with 14 bases in the middle. This CDR3 is CASSLPSLHGDTQYS. The CDR3 DNA reads TGTGCCAGCAGCTTACCGTCTTTGCATGGAGATACGCAGTATTCT.

This clonotype was detected ten times or more. This sequence joins TRBV25-1 and TRBJ2-2, with TRBD2 identical over 10 bases. Germline V gene lookup returns CDR1 MGHDK and CDR2 SYGVNS. The CDR3 runs 18 residues. Trimming took 2 bases from V and 0 from J; bases not matched to a gene: 6. Here the CDR3 reads CASSEARLAGSNTGELFF. The DNA of the CDR3 is TGTGCCAGCAGTGAAGCGAGACTAGCGGGTTCGAACACCGGGGAGCTGTTTTTT.

In regard to this clonotype: Relative to the germline gene, one junction end is altered; a read error may explain this. This chain links TRBV24-1 with TRBJ2-7; D is perhaps TRBD1 (6 bases). CDR3 length equals 14 residues. CDR1 and CDR2 from the germline V gene are KGHDR and SFDVKD. The CDR3 loop reads CATGEGGDANEQYF. The CDR3 bases are TGTGCCACCGGTGAAGGGGGTGACGCGAACGAGCAGTACTTC.

This clonotype was picked up many times. The genes are TRBV19 and TRBJ2-1; D may be TRBD1 or TRBD2 (5 bases each). Per germline, CDR1 LNHDA and CDR2 SQIVND (reference sequence). This CDR3 has 20 amino acids. The V gene lost 7 bases and the J gene lost 0 bases, with 28 bases spanning the gap. The CDR3 DNA sequence: TGTGCCAGTATCAGCCCTTCGGGGAATCCCTCAGGGAGCTCCTACAATGAGCAGTTCTTC. This gives the protein CASISPSGNPSGSSYNEQFF.

A remark on this clonotype: The CDR3 does not end in the conserved phenylalanine or tryptophan, so this is likely a read error. The chain recombines TRBV20-1 with TRBJ2-1, with D possibly called TRBD1 or TRBD2 (6 bases each). The ends were cut back, 2 bases at V and 8 bases at J, with 16 bases in the middle. Germline V gene sequence: CDR1 DFQATT, CDR2 SNEGSKA (reference sequence). CDR3 length: 14 amino acids. CDR3 region: CSARLVGGNDEQFL. For the CDR3, the DNA is TGCAGTGCTAGATTGGTAGGGGGGAACGATGAGCAGTTCCTC.

Turning to this clonotype: Because it lacks the conserved phenylalanine or tryptophan at the end, this CDR3 is likely a read error. No DNA is shown, since the ends of the CDR3 on it are uncertain; the CDR3 is the one TCRdb lists. The rearrangement uses TRBV20-1 and TRBJ2-2; TRBD2 was called by the table and not checked on the DNA. The CDR3 extends over 15 residues, inclusive of both ends. Germline-derived CDR1 and CDR2 are DFQATT and SNEGSKA (reference sequence). The CDR3 region is CSAPRAGLNTGERMS.

The J gene is TRBJ2-7, the V gene TRBV27; TRBD2 might be the D (5 bases). CDR1 is MNHEY, CDR2 SMNVEV, per germline (reference sequence). The CDR3 length is 14 residues. V dropped 4 bases and J dropped 3 bases, with 13 bases sitting between them. The CDR3 bases are TGTGCCAGCAGTTCGGAAGGGAGTTTCTACGAGCAGTACTTC. It is translated as CASSSEGSFYEQYF.

Details on this clonotype: A read error may account for a junction end that differs from germline. The chain is built from TRBV11-2 and TRBJ2-7, with TRBD2 as a possible D gene (6 bases). Looked up from germline, CDR1 is SGHAT and CDR2 is FQNNGV. The CDR3 runs 15 residues. CDR3 sequence (DNA): TGCGCCAGCAGCCCCGAAGGTCTCGGGGGATACGAGCAGTACTTC. This encodes CASSPEGLGGYEQYF.